This TCR beta chain stems from a study of immune cell composition in non-small cell lung cancer. The germline CDR1 and CDR2 sequences are SGHTA and FQGTGA. The CDR3 sequence is 14 residues long. Trimming stripped 9 bases from V and 3 bases from J, with 18 bases between. In its sample, this clone was seen once. Its cognate antigen is unknown. TCRdb's table, derived via immunoSEQ multiplex PCR, lists solely in-frame clones and lacks some. The top ten hold roughly 9.9% of the sample, which has about 9,000 clones, roughly three quarters seen once. General study findings and limits: Lung squamous cell carcinoma tumours had significantly higher top 10 clone scores and productive clonality than lung adenocarcinoma.

This TCR came from a human donor with non-small cell lung cancer. Sequencing input: lung tumor tissue. J is TRBJ2-7 and V is TRBV7-3, with D maybe TRBD2 (6 bases). CDR3 bases: TGTGCCAGGTTGAGGGACTCCTGGGGCTACGAGCAGTACTTC. It yields the protein CARLRDSWGYEQYF.